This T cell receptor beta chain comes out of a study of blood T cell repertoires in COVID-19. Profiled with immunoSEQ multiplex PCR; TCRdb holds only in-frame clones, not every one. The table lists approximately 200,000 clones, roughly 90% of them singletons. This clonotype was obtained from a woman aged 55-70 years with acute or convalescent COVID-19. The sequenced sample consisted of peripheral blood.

The CDR3: CASNTRGQGVGNTIYF. As DNA, the CDR3 is TGTGCCAGCAACACCCGGGGACAGGGGGTAGGAAACACCATATATTTT. V gene TRBV28 combines with J gene TRBJ1-3; TRBD1 matches at 11 bases. Germline loops: CDR1 MDHEN, CDR2 SYDVKM. The CDR3 is 16 residues long. V lost 7 bases, J lost 4 bases, and 9 bases stayed unmatched.